This T cell receptor (beta chain) was captured in a study of cytomegalovirus exposure and HLA in healthy donors. As for the study in general: Unique TCR beta sequences numbering approximately 100 million came from 150 million to 200 million T cells in an earlier analysis.

PCR primers comprised 60 Vbeta and 13 Jbeta primers. TCRdb keeps only in-frame clones here, not all; method: immunoSEQ multiplex PCR. The sample records more than 80,000 clones, 65% to 75% being singletons. CDR3 size: 15 residues. V was pared by 0 bases and J by 1 base, with 8 bases between. CDR1 and CDR2 (germline): SGDLS, YYNGEE. The rearrangement links TRBV9 to TRBJ2-1, with a possible D match to TRBD2 (5 bases). What was sequenced was PBMCs. This TCR derives from a female donor in good health and CMV-seropositive. CDR3 region: CASSVERGSYNEQFF. CDR3 in DNA: TGTGCCAGCAGCGTAGAACGGGGATCCTACAATGAGCAGTTCTTC.